This T cell receptor beta chain was captured in a study of T cell responses to AZD1222 COVID-19 vaccine. Study-level findings and limits: Spike-specific TCR depth and breadth grew after two AZD1222 doses. Researchers took repertoire samples only after the peak T cell response had come.

In the case of this clone: The antigen remains undetermined.

The CDR3 totals 13 residues. Germline values: CDR1 LNHDA, CDR2 SQIVND (reference sequence). V was clipped by 7 bases and J by 11 bases, with 20 bases between them. Produced via immunoSEQ multiplex PCR; TCRdb's table is partial and in-frame only. The sample lists about 14,000 clones; about 80% were seen once. The sequencing used peripheral blood, collected 28 days after the second AZD1222 dose. The source of this sequence is an adult who received the AZD1222 COVID-19 vaccine. V is TRBV19 and J is TRBJ1-1; tentative D call: TRBD1 (5 bases). CDR3 sequence: CASTGAPWGVAFF. DNA of the CDR3: TGTGCCAGTACCGGGGCGCCGTGGGGAGTCGCTTTCTTT.